Listed here are 30 T cell receptor beta chains from one sample, sequenced in a study of T cell repertoires in cytomegalovirus infection. No antigen has been identified for these receptors. TCRdb analysed the reads with MiXCR anew, one entry per CDR3 protein. The sample records 600,000 to 700,000 distinct CDR3 sequences, roughly 36% being singletons. This specimen was cultured PBMCs, taken from culture after CMV antigen stimulation. Every receptor here comes from a human donor in good health (CMV status not recorded). Some clones in this sample may be carry-over from other donors' samples.

The sample holds a few counts of this clonotype. The rearrangement joins TRBV12-3 or TRBV12-4 to TRBJ2-3; 13 bases agree with TRBD2. There are 14 residues in the CDR3. J lost 14 bases, V lost 6 bases, and 11 bases had no gene match. CDR3 region: CASSPMGLAGPGYF. The CDR3, as DNA: TGTGCCAGCAGCCCCATGGGACTAGCGGGACCAGGGTATTTT.

This chain connects TRBV6-1 to TRBJ2-4; perhaps TRBD2 as D (6 bases). There are 17 residues in the CDR3. The germline V and J ends were trimmed by 6 bases and 0 bases, with 18 bases remaining between them. Germline CDR1 reads MNHNS; CDR2 reads SASEGT. The CDR3 spells CASSGTGDLIAKNIQYF. The CDR3 DNA is TGTGCCAGCAGCGGAACGGGGGATCTTATAGCCAAAAACATTCAGTACTTC.

Ten or more counts support this clonotype. The chain employs TRBV12-3 or TRBV12-4 and TRBJ1-1; 8 bases are a match to TRBD1. The V segment lost 8 bases and the J segment 0 bases; nucleotides outside the gene matches: 5. The CDR3 consists of 14 residues. The CDR3 region has the DNA TGTGCCAGCGGGACAGGAATACTGAACACTGAAGCTTTCTTT. It encodes CASGTGILNTEAFF.

This clonotype was detected ten times or more. The rearrangement joins TRBV12-3 or TRBV12-4 to TRBJ2-1, with D tentatively TRBD1 or TRBD2 (6 bases each). V was shortened by 11 bases and J by 7 bases, with 18 bases between the two germline ends. This CDR3 is 13 amino acids long. This CDR3 is CAGGGQNRNEQFF. The CDR3 DNA is TGTGCCGGGGGAGGACAGAACCGTAATGAGCAGTTCTTC.

The rearrangement uses TRBV20-1 and TRBJ2-7, with D tentatively TRBD1 (5 bases). CDR3 length equals 16 residues. The germline CDR1 and CDR2 sequences are DFQATT and SNEGSKA (reference sequence). V lost 2 bases to trimming and J lost 4 bases, with 21 bases between them. Here the CDR3 DNA reads TGCAGTGCTAGATTTACAGGCCGAGGATCCCAATACGAGCAGTACTTC. Translation gives CSARFTGRGSQYEQYF.

This clonotype was seen ten or more times. Being one base from a much bigger clone, this may be a read error. CDR3 DNA: TGTGCCAGCAGCTTACGAGGGATAGGCACAGATACGCAGTATTTT. This gives the protein CASSLRGIGTDTQYF. V is TRBV7-2 and J is TRBJ2-3; tentatively, D is TRBD2 (5 bases). V dropped 2 bases and J dropped 1 base, with 10 bases sitting between them. The CDR3 spans 15 residues. In germline, CDR1 is SGHTA, CDR2 FQGNSA.

V is TRBV6-6 and J is TRBJ2-5; a possible D gene is TRBD1 (5 bases). This CDR3 has 18 residues. CDR1 is MNHNY and CDR2 is SVGAGI in the germline V gene (reference sequence). The germline V and J ends were trimmed by 0 bases and 0 bases, with 17 bases remaining between them. The DNA of the CDR3 is TGTGCCAGCAGTTACTCGGTCGAAGGGGCCAGGGACCAAGAGACCCAGTACTTC. As protein: CASSYSVEGARDQETQYF.

The table lists this clonotype with a few counts. One end of the junction fails to match germline, which may point to a read error. The rearrangement uses TRBV7-2 and TRBJ2-7; D not certain. From germline, CDR1 is SGHTA and CDR2 FQGNSA. This CDR3 is built from 9 residues. This CDR3 is CASSPPWDF. In nucleotides, the CDR3 is TGTGCCAGCAGCCCCCCATGGGACTTC.

The table lists this clonotype with many counts. The chain uses TRBV7-8 and TRBJ1-6; no clear D. Germline CDR1 SGHVS, CDR2 FQNEAQ. This CDR3 region has 13 residues. V shed 5 bases and J shed 11 bases, with 13 bases lying between them. This CDR3 reads CASSAEGTAPLHF. DNA for the CDR3: TGTGCCAGCAGCGCGGAAGGCACGGCACCCCTCCACTTT.

The genes are TRBV6-5 and TRBJ1-4, with 9 bases identical to TRBD1. Germline values: CDR1 MNHEY, CDR2 SVGAGI. The length of the CDR3 is 17 residues. The ends lost 5 bases at V and 0 bases at J; junction bases unmatched: 7. The CDR3 is CASSQSTGGATNEKLFF. CDR3 sequence (DNA): TGTGCCAGCAGTCAATCGACAGGGGGAGCAACTAATGAAAAACTGTTTTTT.

This clonotype was counted a few times. The genes are TRBV19 and TRBJ1-5, with TRBD1 matching 7 bases. V lost 7 bases to trimming and J lost 2 bases; unmatched junction nucleotides: 5. The CDR3 contains 14 residues. The V gene's germline CDR1 is LNHDA and CDR2 SQIVND (reference sequence). The CDR3 is CASKQGYGNQPQHF. The CDR3 nucleotides are TGTGCCAGTAAACAGGGGTACGGCAATCAGCCCCAGCATTTT. The full variable domain, completed using reference TRBV19 and TRBJ1-5, is DGGITQSPKYLFRKEGQNVTLSCEQNLNHDAMYWYRQDPGQGLRLIYYSQIVNDFQKGDIAEGYSVSREKKESFPLTVTSAQKNPTAFYLCASKQGYGNQPQHFGDGTRLSIL.

This clonotype was observed a few times. V is TRBV2 and J is TRBJ1-2, with unresolved D. The CDR3 contains 14 residues. Germline CDR1 reads SNHLY; CDR2 reads FYNNEI. Trimming left V 10 bases short and J 1 base short, with 16 bases between. CDR3 amino acids: CATGPIYINYGYTF. CDR3 DNA: TGTGCCACTGGCCCGATCTACATTAACTATGGCTACACCTTC.

This clonotype was counted ten times or more. This rearrangement joins TRBV7-2 to TRBJ2-3; D ambiguous. With 0 bases removed from V and 2 bases from J, the gap between germline ends came to 9 bases. CDR1 is SGHTA, CDR2 FQGNSA, per germline. The length of the CDR3 is 15 residues. CDR3 nucleotide sequence: TGTGCCAGCAGCTTAGCCTCCGCTCTCACAGATACGCAGTATTTT. Translated: CASSLASALTDTQYF.

The rearrangement uses TRBV5-1 and TRBJ1-1; no clear D gene. V was trimmed by 4 bases and J by 5 bases, leaving 12 bases between them. Germline CDR1 SGHRS, CDR2 YFSETQ. CDR3 length equals 13 residues. The CDR3 region has the DNA TGCGCCAGCAGCGACCCACCCAAGACTGAAGCTTTCTTT. This sequence encodes CASSDPPKTEAFF.

The chain links TRBV19 to TRBJ2-3, with D tentatively TRBD2 (5 bases). Trimming left V 3 bases short and J 3 bases short, with 16 bases between. In germline, CDR1 is LNHDA, CDR2 SQIVND (reference sequence). The CDR3 extends over 16 amino acids. The CDR3 coding sequence is TGTGCCAGTAGTATCGGAGGTGCACTTTGGACAGATACGCAGTATTTT. This codes for CASSIGGALWTDTQYF.

The chain joins TRBV6-1 to TRBJ1-2; 7 nucleotides line up with TRBD1. The germline V gene encodes CDR1 MNHNS and CDR2 SASEGT. The CDR3 has 15 amino acids. V lost 10 bases to trimming and J lost 4 bases; unmatched junction nucleotides: 15. The CDR3 DNA is TGTGCCATCAACATAGGCAGGGGGGGAGTCTATGGCTACACCTTC. It yields the protein CAINIGRGGVYGYTF.

The chain recombines TRBV7-2 with TRBJ1-3; D possibly corresponds to TRBD1 (6 bases). CDR1 is SGHTA, CDR2 FQGNSA, per germline. The CDR3 spans 15 residues. V lost 5 bases to trimming and J lost 2 bases, with 13 bases between them. For the CDR3, the DNA is TGTGCCAGCAGCGCCCCGCGGACAGCTGGAAACACCATATATTTT. Translation gives CASSAPRTAGNTIYF.

The rearrangement links TRBV11-2 to TRBJ2-3; 11 bases map to TRBD2. The V and J ends lost 4 bases and 2 bases, in that order; junction bases with no gene match: 11. There are 18 residues in the CDR3. Germline-derived CDR1 and CDR2 are SGHAT and FQNNGV. In nucleotides, the CDR3 is TGTGCCAGCAGCTCACTCGACCAACTAGCGGGAGACACAGATACGCAGTATTTT. Its translation: CASSSLDQLAGDTDTQYF.

In its sample, this clonotype was seen many times. V usage is TRBV11-2 and J usage is TRBJ2-1; no reliable D call. The length of the CDR3 is 14 residues. Germline V CDR1 and CDR2: SGHAT, FQNNGV. The V gene lost 5 bases and the J gene lost 1 base, with 9 bases spanning the gap. This CDR3 is CASSPDISYNEQFF. The CDR3 DNA reads TGTGCCAGCAGCCCCGACATTTCCTACAATGAGCAGTTCTTC.

The genes are TRBV7-2 and TRBJ2-5; 7 nucleotides align to TRBD2. The CDR3 runs 16 residues. V shed 4 bases and J 1 base; nucleotides not matched to a gene: 9. CDR1 is SGHTA and CDR2 is FQGNSA in the germline V gene. CDR3 DNA: TGTGCCAGCAGCTCCTCTATGGGGGGGGGCCAAGAGACCCAGTACTTC. Protein sequence: CASSSSMGGGQETQYF.

The chain couples TRBV11-3 to TRBJ2-5; 11 nucleotides align to TRBD2. CDR1 SGHNT and CDR2 YENEEA come from the germline V gene. The V segment lost 4 bases and the J segment 2 bases; nucleotides outside the gene matches: 15. CDR3 length: 19 residues. The CDR3 reads CASSSPDRASGGQQETQYF. The CDR3 region has the DNA TGTGCCAGCAGCTCACCTGACCGGGCTAGCGGGGGGCAACAAGAGACCCAGTACTTC.

V usage is TRBV7-8 and J usage is TRBJ1-4, with unresolved D. Germline lookup yields CDR1 SGHVS and CDR2 FQNEAQ. CDR3 length: 18 amino acids. The V end was cut by 5 bases, the J end by 2 bases, with 21 bases between. In nucleotides, the CDR3 is TGTGCCAGCAGCACACGACCTGTTTGGAGAGCGACTAATGAAAAACTGTTTTTT. Its translation: CASSTRPVWRATNEKLFF. Full variable domain (missing parts from reference TRBV7-8 and TRBJ1-4): GAGVSQSPRYKVAKRGQDVALRCDPISGHVSLFWYQQALGQGPEFLTYFQNEAQLDKSGLPSDRFFAERPEGSVSTLKIQRTQQEDSAVYLCASSTRPVWRATNEKLFFGSGTQLSVL.

This clonotype was seen a handful of times. The V call is TRBV19, the J call TRBJ2-5, with 7 bases identical to TRBD1. Germline loops: CDR1 LNHDA, CDR2 SQIVND (reference sequence). The CDR3 runs to 15 residues. The junction had 4 bases not matched to a gene; V was cut back by 2 bases and J by 1 base. CDR3 loop: CASSISTGFQETQYF. As DNA, the CDR3 is TGTGCCAGTAGTATATCGACAGGGTTCCAAGAGACCCAGTACTTC.

The chain carries TRBV19 and TRBJ2-2; D unresolved. V lost 9 bases to trimming and J lost 5 bases, with 16 bases between them. The CDR3 runs to 14 residues. In germline, CDR1 is LNHDA, CDR2 SQIVND (reference sequence). CDR3 in amino acids: CASGQSRVTGELFF. The DNA of the CDR3 is TGTGCCAGCGGGCAGTCACGGGTAACCGGGGAGCTGTTTTTT.

V is TRBV29-1 and J is TRBJ2-7; D ambiguous. This CDR3 region has 12 residues. Germline V gives CDR1 SQVTM, CDR2 ANQGSEA. The V gene lost 7 bases and the J gene lost 3 bases, with 13 bases spanning the gap. The CDR3 loop reads CSATGSLYEQYF. CDR3 coding DNA: TGCAGCGCTACCGGCTCTCTCTACGAGCAGTACTTC.

This clonotype showed up just a few times. V gene TRBV24-1 combines with J gene TRBJ1-2; 8 nucleotides line up with TRBD1. Germline V lookup: CDR1 KGHDR, CDR2 SFDVKD. V shed 4 bases, J shed 5 bases, and the junction held 2 bases outside the gene matches. The CDR3 is 13 amino acids. The CDR3 DNA is TGTGCCACCAGTGACACAGGGGGATATGGCTACACCTTC. Protein sequence: CATSDTGGYGYTF.

The J gene is TRBJ1-5, the V gene TRBV7-9, with D maybe TRBD1 (6 bases). Germline V lookup: CDR1 SEHNR, CDR2 FQNEAQ (reference sequence). The CDR3 sequence is 15 residues long. Trimming stripped 5 bases from V and 3 bases from J, with 14 bases between. The CDR3 protein is CASSPTGMDNQPQHF. The CDR3 DNA reads TGTGCCAGCAGCCCAACAGGGATGGACAATCAGCCCCAGCATTTT. Full variable domain (missing parts from reference TRBV7-9 and TRBJ1-5): DTGVSQNPRHKITKRGQNVTFRCDPISEHNRLYWYRQTLGQGPEFLTYFQNEAQLEKSRLLSDRFSAERPKGSFSTLEIQRTEQGDSAMYLCASSPTGMDNQPQHFGDGTRLSIL.

This chain links TRBV6-6 with TRBJ2-5, with TRBD2 identical over 7 bases. The CDR3 runs 14 residues. Trimming took 6 bases from V and 0 from J; bases not matched to a gene: 4. In germline, CDR1 is MNHNY, CDR2 SVGAGI (reference sequence). CDR3 amino acids: CASSPSGHQETQYF. In DNA, the CDR3 is TGTGCCAGCAGCCCTAGCGGACACCAAGAGACCCAGTACTTC.

This clonotype was counted at least ten times. The chain combines TRBV19 with TRBJ2-3, with 8 positions matching TRBD1. CDR1 and CDR2 (germline): LNHDA, SQIVND (reference sequence). The CDR3 runs 15 residues. J lost 4 bases, V lost 4 bases, and 7 bases had no gene match. CDR3 residues: CASSRQGFEPDTQYF. The CDR3 DNA reads TGTGCCAGTAGTAGACAGGGGTTTGAACCAGATACGCAGTATTTT.

The rearrangement links TRBV4-1 to TRBJ1-2; D call uncertain. Per germline, CDR1 MGHRA and CDR2 YSYEKL. Deletions cut 1 base from V and 7 bases from J, with 10 bases between. CDR3 length equals 13 residues. The CDR3 sequence: CASSQAGPAGYTF. The CDR3 DNA follows: TGCGCCAGCAGCCAAGCGGGCCCTGCTGGCTACACCTTC.